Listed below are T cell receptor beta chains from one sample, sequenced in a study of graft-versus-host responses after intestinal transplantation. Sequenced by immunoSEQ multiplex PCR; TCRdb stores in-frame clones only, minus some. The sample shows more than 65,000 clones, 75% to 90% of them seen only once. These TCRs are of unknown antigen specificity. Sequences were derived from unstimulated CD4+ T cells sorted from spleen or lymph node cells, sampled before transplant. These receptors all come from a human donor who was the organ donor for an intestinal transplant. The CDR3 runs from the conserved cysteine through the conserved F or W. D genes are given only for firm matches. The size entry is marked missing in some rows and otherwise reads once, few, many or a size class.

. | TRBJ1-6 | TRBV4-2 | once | CASSLSGSRNNSPLHF | TGTGCCAGCAGCCTCTCAGGCTCCCGGAATAATTCACCCCTCCACTTT
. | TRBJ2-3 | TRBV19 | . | CASKNRATSTDTQYF | TGTGCCAGTAAAAACAGGGCAACTAGCACAGATACGCAGTATTTT
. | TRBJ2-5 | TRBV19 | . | CASSIGGQNTEQETQYF | TGTGCCAGTAGTATTGGAGGTCAGAACACGGAGCAAGAGACCCAGTACTTC
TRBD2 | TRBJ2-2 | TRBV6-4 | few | CASRLASVGAGELFF | TGTGCCAGCAGACTAGCGTCCGTGGGGGCCGGGGAGCTGTTTTTT
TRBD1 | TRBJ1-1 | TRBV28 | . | CASRLPGTANTEAFF | TGTGCCAGCAGACTCCCCGGGACAGCGAACACTGAAGCTTTCTTT
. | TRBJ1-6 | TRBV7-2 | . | CASSPTAATLNSPLHF | TGTGCCAGCAGCCCTACCGCCGCCACCCTTAATTCACCCCTCCACTTT
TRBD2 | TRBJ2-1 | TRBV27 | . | CASSLISGNYNEQFF | TGTGCCAGCAGTTTGATCAGCGGGAACTACAATGAGCAGTTCTTC
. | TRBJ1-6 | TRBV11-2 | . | CASSQTGAYNSPLHF | TGTGCCAGCAGCCAAACCGGGGCCTATAATTCACCCCTCCACTTT
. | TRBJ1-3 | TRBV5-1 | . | CASSFGQGDNTIYF | TGCGCCAGCAGCTTTGGGCAGGGTGACAACACCATATATTTT
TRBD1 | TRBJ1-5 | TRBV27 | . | CASRTRGQENQPQHF | TGTGCCAGCAGGACTCGAGGACAGGAGAATCAGCCCCAGCATTTT
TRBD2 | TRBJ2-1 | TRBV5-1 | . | CASSLVGGTYNEQFF | TGCGCCAGCAGCTTGGTCGGGGGGACCTACAATGAGCAGTTCTTC
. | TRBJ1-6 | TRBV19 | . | CASQRQSNSPLHF | TGTGCCAGCCAGCGACAGTCTAATTCACCCCTCCACTTT
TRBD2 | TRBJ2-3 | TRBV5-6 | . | CASSFRRSSGGATDTQYF | TGTGCCAGCAGCTTTAGGCGGTCTAGCGGGGGGGCAACAGATACGCAGTATTTT
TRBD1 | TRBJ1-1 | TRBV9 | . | CASSEWTGNTEAFF | TGTGCCAGCAGCGAGTGGACAGGAAACACTGAAGCTTTCTTT
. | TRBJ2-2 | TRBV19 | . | CASSRETMNTGELFF | TGTGCCAGTTCCCGGGAGACTATGAACACCGGGGAGCTGTTTTTT
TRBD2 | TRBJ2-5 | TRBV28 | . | CASSRTSGGAETQYF | TGTGCCAGCAGCCGCACTAGCGGGGGGGCAGAGACCCAGTACTTC
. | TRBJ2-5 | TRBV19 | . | CASSSRGQFETQYF | TGTGCCAGTAGTTCCCGGGGACAATTTGAGACCCAGTACTTC
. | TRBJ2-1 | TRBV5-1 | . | CASSLRAAHEQFF | TGCGCCAGCAGCTTGAGAGCGGCCCATGAGCAGTTCTTC
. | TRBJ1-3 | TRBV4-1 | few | CASSQVSNIRNTIYF | TGCGCCAGCAGCCAAGTTAGTAATATCAGAAACACCATATATTTT
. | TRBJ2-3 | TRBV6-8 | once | CASSYPDKVTDTQYF | TGTGCCAGCAGTTACCCGGACAAAGTCACAGATACGCAGTATTTT
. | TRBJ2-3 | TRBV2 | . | CASRRQISTDTQYF | TGTGCCAGCAGGCGGCAGATAAGCACAGATACGCAGTATTTT
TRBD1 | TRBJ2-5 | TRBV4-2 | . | CASSLKAIGTGLRGETQYF | TGTGCCAGCAGCCTCAAGGCGATAGGGACAGGGCTAAGAGGAGAGACCCAGTACTTC
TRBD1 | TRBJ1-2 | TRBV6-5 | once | CASRPGQGKCTF | TGTGCCAGCAGGCCCGGACAGGGAAAGTGTACCTTC
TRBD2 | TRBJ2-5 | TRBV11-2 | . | CASSSGLAGGRQETQYF | TGTGCCAGCAGCTCGGGACTAGCGGGGGGCAGACAAGAGACCCAGTACTTC
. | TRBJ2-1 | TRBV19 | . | CASSTGDFGLHNEQFF | TGTGCCAGTAGTACGGGGGACTTCGGGCTACACAATGAGCAGTTCTTC
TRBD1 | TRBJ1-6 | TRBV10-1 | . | CASTPGGPGTAGGSYNSPLHF | TGCGCCAGCACCCCAGGCGGCCCCGGGACAGCTGGGGGGTCCTATAATTCACCCCTCCACTTT
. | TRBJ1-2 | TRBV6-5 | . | CASSYGGGYGYTF | TGTGCCAGCAGTTACGGGGGAGGCTATGGCTACACCTTC
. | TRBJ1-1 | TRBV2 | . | CASSPRGGRTEAFF | TGTGCCAGCAGCCCTAGGGGAGGGAGGACTGAAGCTTTCTTT
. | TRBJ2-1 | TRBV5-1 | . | CASNPRGTVGNEQFF | TGCGCCAGCAACCCCCGGGGTACTGTTGGGAATGAGCAGTTCTTC
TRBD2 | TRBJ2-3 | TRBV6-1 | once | CASSPTSGAGDTQYF | TGTGCCAGCAGTCCGACTAGCGGGGCCGGAGATACGCAGTATTTT